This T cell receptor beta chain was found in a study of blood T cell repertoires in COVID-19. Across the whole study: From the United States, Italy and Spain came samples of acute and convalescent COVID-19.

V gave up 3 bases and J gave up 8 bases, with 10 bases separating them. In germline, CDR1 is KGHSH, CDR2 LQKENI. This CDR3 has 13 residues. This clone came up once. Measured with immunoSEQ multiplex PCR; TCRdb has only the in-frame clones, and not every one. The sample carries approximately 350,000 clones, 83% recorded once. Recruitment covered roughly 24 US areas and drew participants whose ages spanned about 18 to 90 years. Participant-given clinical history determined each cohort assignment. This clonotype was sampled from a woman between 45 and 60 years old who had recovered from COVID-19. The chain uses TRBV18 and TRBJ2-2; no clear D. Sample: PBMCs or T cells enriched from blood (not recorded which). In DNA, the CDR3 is TGTGCCAGCTCACCCGCGTTGTTAGGGGAGCTGTTTTTT. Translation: CASSPALLGELFF.